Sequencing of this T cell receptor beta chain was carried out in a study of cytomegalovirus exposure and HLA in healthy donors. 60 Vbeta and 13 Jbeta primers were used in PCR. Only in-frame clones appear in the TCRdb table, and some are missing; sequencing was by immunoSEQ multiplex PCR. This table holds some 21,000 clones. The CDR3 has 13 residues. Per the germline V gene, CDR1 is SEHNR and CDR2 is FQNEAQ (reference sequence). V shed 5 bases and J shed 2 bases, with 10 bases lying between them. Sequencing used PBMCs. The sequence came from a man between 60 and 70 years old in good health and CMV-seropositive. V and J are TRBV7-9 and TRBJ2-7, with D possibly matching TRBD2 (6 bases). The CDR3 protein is CASSPTSTYEQYF. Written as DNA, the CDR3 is TGTGCCAGCAGCCCGACTAGTACCTACGAGCAGTACTTC.